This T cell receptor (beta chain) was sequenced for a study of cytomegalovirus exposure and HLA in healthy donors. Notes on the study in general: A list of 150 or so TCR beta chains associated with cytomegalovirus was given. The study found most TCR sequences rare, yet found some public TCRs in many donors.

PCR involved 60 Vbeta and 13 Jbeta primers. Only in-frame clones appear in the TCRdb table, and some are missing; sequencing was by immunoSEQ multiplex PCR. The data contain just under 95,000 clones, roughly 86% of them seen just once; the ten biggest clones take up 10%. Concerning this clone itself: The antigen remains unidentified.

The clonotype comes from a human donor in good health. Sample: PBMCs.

The DNA of the CDR3 is TGCAGTGCCGTACAGGGGTACGAGCAGTACTTC. This codes for CSAVQGYEQYF. The chain carries TRBV20-1 and TRBJ2-7; 7 nucleotides agree with TRBD1. J was trimmed by 4 bases and V by 6 bases; bases with no gene match: 3. The CDR3 spans 11 residues. CDR1 is DFQATT, CDR2 SNEGSKA, per germline (reference sequence).